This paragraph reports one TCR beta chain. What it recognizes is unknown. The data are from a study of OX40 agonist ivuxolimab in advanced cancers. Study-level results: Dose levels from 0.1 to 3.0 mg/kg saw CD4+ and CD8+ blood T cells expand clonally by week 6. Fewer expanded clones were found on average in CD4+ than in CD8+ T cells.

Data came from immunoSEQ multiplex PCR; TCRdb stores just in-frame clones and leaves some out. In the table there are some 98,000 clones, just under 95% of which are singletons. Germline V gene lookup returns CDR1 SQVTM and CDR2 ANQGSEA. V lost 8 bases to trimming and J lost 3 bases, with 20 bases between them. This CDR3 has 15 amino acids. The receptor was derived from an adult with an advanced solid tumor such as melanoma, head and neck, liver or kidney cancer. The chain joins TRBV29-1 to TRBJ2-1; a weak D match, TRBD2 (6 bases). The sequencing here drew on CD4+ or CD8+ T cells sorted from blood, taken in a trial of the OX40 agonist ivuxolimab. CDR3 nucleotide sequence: TGCAGCCCACGTAGTCGGGGACTTGACTACAATGAGCAGTTCTTC. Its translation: CSPRSRGLDYNEQFF.